This TCR beta chain was identified in a study of cytomegalovirus exposure and HLA in healthy donors (dated by TCRdb to 2017 to 2019). With regard to the full study: An earlier analysis of more than 550 of the donors reported 250 to 350 Gb of sequence data and 90 million to 120 million unique TCR beta sequences obtained from some 200 million T cells. Roughly 300 gigabases of sequencing data and 80 million or so unique TCR sequences were included in an early release covering around 600 HLA-typed donors. Of the roughly 390 genotyped donors, 75% to 85% were placed in the genetic ancestry cluster associated with self-reported Caucasian donors. The study aimed to test whether signatures of past pathogen exposure could be identified by cataloging public T cell receptors. Using immunosequencing, the study profiled T cell repertoires from 550 to 750 subjects and related those repertoires to cytomegalovirus serostatus. A separate validation cohort of 100 to 150 different subjects was used in addition to the roughly 720-subject first cohort. To predict cytomegalovirus infection status, the study combined high-throughput TCR immunosequencing, statistical association of individual TCRs with disease status, and machine learning. In a later analysis, previously published TCR beta repertoires from 550 to 700 donors were re-analyzed and high-resolution HLA genotyping was added so that TCR occurrence patterns could be studied. Rather than drawing on any new phenotypic data, the later analysis identified candidate immune exposures from TCR beta sequences and the way those sequences occurred across donors. An earlier analysis of 587 of the donors used high-throughput TCR beta sequencing to judge whether each TCR beta V gene segment behaved as functional or pseudogenic. Alongside the repertoire data, information on donor age, sex, ethnicity and CMV serostatus was compiled. A later genetic analysis took genome-wide SNP genotypes for about 55% of the 666 donors and used that subset as a discovery cohort. Every repertoire in the discovery cohort had been generated on one and the same sequencing platform. Both class I and class II loci were covered by HLA typing, at four-digit resolution. Typing coverage varied by locus: roughly 620-640 donors for A, B, C, DRB1 and DQB1; 522 for DQA1; approximately 570 for DPA1; 450 to 480 for DPB1. Because of strong linkage in the cohort, roughly five DR-DQ haplotypes were treated as single units for association and clustering. Across approximately 400 genotyped donors of the cohort, an average of roughly 200,000 unique TCR beta nucleotide sequences per donor were sequenced, and roughly 18% of those sequences were non-productive.

The CDR3 runs 15 residues from the cysteine to the phenylalanine. This entry keeps only the CDR3 DNA: 45 bases, framed from base 1. From a lookup of the germline V gene, CDR1 and CDR2 are SGHAT and FQNNGV. V is trimmed back by 5 bases and J by 5 bases, and the junction contains 11 bases that no gene match accounts for. A word on this clone: This clone's antigen is unknown. No much larger clone exists at a distance of one base, and base qualities are not known.

Results the study describes overall, beyond this receptor: At a false discovery rate of 0.05, a later analysis linked 15,000 to 20,000 TCR beta sequences to specific HLA alleles. Three of the identified cytomegalovirus-associated TCR beta chains were confirmed in vitro to be specific for cytomegalovirus antigens. In a later genetic analysis, a missense DCLRE1C variant was associated with V-gene and J-gene trimming of TCR beta chains, and the association was replicated in an independent cohort. Because some donors lacked HLA typing at each locus, the association tests relied only on the typed subset. The presence/absence analyses assumed that sequencing depth was roughly uniform across donors, and that assumption may not be true. A cluster of highly shared sequence variants was judged likely to represent a technical artifact of the sequencing pipeline. Immune exposure information for the cohort was limited to CMV serostatus. In a later analysis, HLA-associated TCR beta chains showed more clonal expansion and lower generation probabilities than non-associated chains that were equally common. Linkage disequilibrium might explain the correlated functional status among segregating V segments, but an unknown experimental factor could not be excluded. The authors suggested that the approach could potentially be generalized to other disease states and immunological phenotypes. While some public TCRs were present in many individuals, most TCR sequences turned up only very rarely across donors. Some IMGT-functional V segments, including TRBV6-2 and TRBV6-3, could not be distinguished by the 87-base-pair reads and were therefore excluded. Cytomegalovirus status was reported to be diagnosed by the classifier with high specificity and sensitivity in both the original and validation cohorts. An earlier analysis of 587 of the donors showed that most TCR beta V segments appeared in productive rearrangements either about 90% or about 30% of the time, which broadly matched IMGT annotations. Most CMV-associated TCR beta chains appeared to be HLA-restricted in a later analysis, and the HLA associations seemed to be driven largely by CMV exposure. Assigning TCR associations to individual alleles was difficult when HLA alleles, especially DR and DQ, strongly co-occurred. A further reported finding was that TCR beta sequences accurately predicted the HLA-A and HLA-B alleles for most subjects in the first cohort. In a later genetic analysis, fewer N-insertions in productive TCRs were reported among donors in an Asian-associated ancestry cluster than the roughly 670-donor mean. In this cohort, only TCR beta chains were sequenced, and detectable features were limited by the absence of alpha or paired-chain data. Because counts were too low, more than 15 rarely observed V segments, including chromosome 9 orphons, were excluded from the earlier analysis of several hundred of the donors. In a later analysis, TCR association rates were found to vary across HLA loci, with the most associated TCRs seen for DRB1 alleles and the fewest for HLA-C alleles. In the study, approximately 160 TCR beta chains were listed as associated with cytomegalovirus. A later analysis reported that several top co-occurrence clusters appeared linked to parvovirus B19, influenza, CMV and Epstein-Barr virus.

The receptor library was made with the immunoSEQ multiplex PCR assay. For the multiplex PCR, a mixture combining 60 forward primers for TCR Vbeta segments and 13 reverse primers for TCR Jbeta segments was used. A multiplex PCR assay on genomic DNA amplified the CDR3 region of rearranged TCR beta genes. The Illumina HiSeq System was used to sequence the amplified TCR beta libraries as 87-base-pair reads. The authors' pipeline ran thus. Across the 640 or so repertoires, a later analysis counted 75 million to 90 million unique TCR beta chains, approximately 12 million of which were shared by at least two donors. Raw reads were error-corrected and collapsed into unique sequences by a nearest-neighbor algorithm in which closely related sequences were merged to remove PCR and sequencing errors. CDR3 sequences were aligned to IMGT reference sequences to assign V, D and J gene segments. For a sequence to be retained, a match of at least six nucleotides was required to both a V gene segment and a J gene segment. A rearrangement counted as productive if the CDR3 had no stop codons and remained in frame with V and J, and every other rearrangement counted as non-productive. CDR3 was defined by IMGT convention, running from the second conserved V-encoded cysteine to the conserved J-encoded phenylalanine. The earlier analysis of 587 of the donors excluded any sequence lacking an unambiguous match to a single V gene segment. An earlier analysis of under 750 of the donors called V segments functional above 56.7% productive rearrangements and segregating when the between-donor standard deviation exceeded 5%. A statistical classification framework was built to diagnose cytomegalovirus status from the catalog of TCR beta chain sequences. In a later analysis, V and J genes were assigned by comparing TCR nucleotide sequences against IMGT/GENE-DB human TR gene sequences. A later analysis assigned CDR3 sequences and most-parsimonious VDJ recombination scenarios with the TCRdist pipeline. In a later analysis, every TCR beta chain was defined by the combination of its CDR3 amino acid sequence and its V-gene family, and reads without a unique V-gene family were dropped. A later analysis removed over 500 highly shared, low-generation-probability nucleotide sequences to deal with suspected cross-contamination and a sequencing artifact. In a later analysis, a clonal expansion index was calculated for each public chain from normalized within-repertoire ranks of inferred template counts. Generation probabilities in a later analysis came from a VDJ recombination model fitted to out-of-frame rearrangements, and those results were checked against IGoR. Hypergeometric tests were used in a later analysis to score TCR-TCR, TCR-HLA and TCR-CMV co-occurrence, with a repertoire-size bias correction applied to the TCR pairs. In a later analysis, false discovery rates were estimated by permuting HLA or CMV assignments 20 times. In a later analysis, co-occurring TCRs were grouped with DBSCAN, and TCRdist sequence similarity was added when clustering was performed within HLA-allele-positive subsets. Repertoires with fewer than 30,000 or more than 120,000 public chains were left out of co-occurrence clustering, as were a handful of repertoires with anomalous nucleotide sharing. Held by TCRdb, this immuneACCESS table contains in-frame sequences only and omits some clones. Under half of the omission traces to an unresolved V gene where checked; the cause of the rest is unknown. The V and J calls and clone size are taken from that table; D and trimming were inferred from the DNA. The sample contains about 150,000 clones, about 80% of them found a single time. The ten largest clones take up about 1.8% of the sample.

In total, 600 or so healthy bone marrow donors made up the cohort. All cohort members were sampled while nominally healthy, although unrecorded immune exposures were likely present. The donor tested CMV seronegative and was one of the 352 seronegative cohort members. A peripheral blood sample was collected from each donor, and TCR beta sequencing was performed on peripheral blood mononuclear cells. Genomic DNA extraction from the blood cell samples was performed with the Qiagen DNeasy Blood Extraction Kit. Sequencing was carried out using PBMCs. This clonotype originated in a young woman in good health and CMV-seronegative. Recombination joined TRBV11-2 with TRBJ1-2; 7 central nucleotides agree with TRBD1. CDR3 protein: CASSLSGGGRYGYTF. The DNA sequence reads TGTGCCAGCAGCCTCTCAGGGGGAGGCCGTTATGGCTACACCTTC.